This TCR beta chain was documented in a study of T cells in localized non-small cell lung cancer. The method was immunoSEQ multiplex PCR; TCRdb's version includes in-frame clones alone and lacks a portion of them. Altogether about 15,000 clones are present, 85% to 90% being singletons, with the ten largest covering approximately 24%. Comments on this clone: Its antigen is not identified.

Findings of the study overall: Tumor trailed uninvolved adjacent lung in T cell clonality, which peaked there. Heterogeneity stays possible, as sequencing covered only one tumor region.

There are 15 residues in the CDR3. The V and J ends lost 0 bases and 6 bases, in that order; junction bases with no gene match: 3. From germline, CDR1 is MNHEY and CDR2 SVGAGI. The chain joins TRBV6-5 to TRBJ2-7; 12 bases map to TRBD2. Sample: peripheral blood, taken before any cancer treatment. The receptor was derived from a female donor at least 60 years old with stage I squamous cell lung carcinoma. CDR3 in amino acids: CASSYSTSGSSEQYF. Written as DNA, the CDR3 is TGTGCCAGCAGTTACTCGACTAGCGGGAGTTCCGAGCAGTACTTC.